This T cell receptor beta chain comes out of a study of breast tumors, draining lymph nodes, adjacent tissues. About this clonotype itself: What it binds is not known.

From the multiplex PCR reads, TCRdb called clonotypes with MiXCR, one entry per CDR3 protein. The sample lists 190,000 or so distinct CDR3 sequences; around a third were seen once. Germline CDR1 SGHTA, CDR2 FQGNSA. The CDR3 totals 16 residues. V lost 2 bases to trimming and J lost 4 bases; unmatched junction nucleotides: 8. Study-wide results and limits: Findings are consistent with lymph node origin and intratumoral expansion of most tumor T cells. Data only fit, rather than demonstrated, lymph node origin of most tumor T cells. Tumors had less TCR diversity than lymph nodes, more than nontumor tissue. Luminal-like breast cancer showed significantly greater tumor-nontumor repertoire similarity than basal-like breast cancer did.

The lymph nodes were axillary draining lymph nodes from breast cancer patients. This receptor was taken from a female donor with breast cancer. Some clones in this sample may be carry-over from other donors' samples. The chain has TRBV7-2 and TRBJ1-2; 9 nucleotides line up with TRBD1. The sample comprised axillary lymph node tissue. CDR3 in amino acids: CASSLRRTGVTYGYTF. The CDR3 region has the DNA TGTGCCAGCAGCTTAAGGCGGACAGGGGTTACCTATGGCTACACCTTC.